The entry that follows covers one T cell receptor (beta chain) sequence. Its cognate antigen has yet to be identified. No base qualities exist here, and no much larger clone lies one base off it. The data are from a study of blood T cell repertoires in COVID-19 (TCRdb year 2020). Some background on the complete study: Samples covering the acute and convalescent phases of COVID-19 were provided by collaborators in the United States, Italy and Spain. Subjects who had been exposed to COVID-19, were actively infected with it, or had recovered from it provided the deeply sampled blood TCRbeta repertoires that made up the dataset. Where available, HLA class I and class II types were taken from metadata supplied by the sample provider and were not determined by assay-based typing. The samples were drawn from two sources: the first 160 participants of the ongoing ImmuneRACE study, and 1,000 to 1,500 subjects contributed by 6 global collaborators. The sample metadata nearly always contained a de-identified subject ID, COVID-19 status, age in years and sex. The material from the prospective study consisted of cDNA or gDNA derived from T cells, B-cell-depleted T cells, or PBMCs. The repertoires were made available in a free public database intended to serve as a resource for research on the immune response to SARS-CoV-2. Results and caveats for the whole study, not just this receptor: The amount of clinical and demographic metadata varied by source and participant and was provided uncurated.

Spanning cysteine to phenylalanine, the CDR3 consists of 12 amino acids. Of all the DNA, just the CDR3 is kept, 36 bases in frame from base 1. Deletion took 5 bases off V and 6 bases off J, with a span of 10 bases between the germline ends. As encoded in the germline V gene (reference sequence), CDR1 is LNHDA while CDR2 is SQIVND. The immunoSEQ Assay, a bias-controlled multiplex PCR, was used to amplify TCRbeta CDR3 regions from genomic DNA. Per the authors' processing: Nucleated cell counts per sample were estimated from amplification of reference gene primers within the assay. To quantify the absolute abundance of each unique TCRbeta CDR3 rearrangement, sequence reads were collapsed and filtered. For each sample, productive Simpson clonality was calculated as the square root of Simpson's diversity index over productive rearrangements. TCRdb limited this immuneACCESS table to in-frame rearrangements with V and J called. A share of clones is missing; checked studies link under half to unresolved V genes, and the rest is unexplained. Clone size and V and J calls were adopted from that table, with D and trimming inferred from the DNA. This sample holds about 200,000 clones; less than 85% were observed only once. The ten largest account for roughly 7.8% of the sample.

At one collaborating source in Seattle, patients were enrolled during active infection and were followed longitudinally through the course of disease. The collaborating institutions used their own protocols to collect whole blood in K2EDTA tubes. For TCRbeta analysis, collaborators shipped samples as frozen whole blood, isolated PBMCs, or DNA extracted from either of those sample types. Sequenced sample: peripheral blood. This TCR was recovered from an elderly woman with COVID-19, enrolled during active disease. The sequence is built from TRBV19 and TRBJ1-2; confidence is insufficient to name the D gene. The bases read TGTGCCAGTAGTCCTGCTAGGAATGGCTACACCTTC. Its translation reads: CASSPARNGYTF.